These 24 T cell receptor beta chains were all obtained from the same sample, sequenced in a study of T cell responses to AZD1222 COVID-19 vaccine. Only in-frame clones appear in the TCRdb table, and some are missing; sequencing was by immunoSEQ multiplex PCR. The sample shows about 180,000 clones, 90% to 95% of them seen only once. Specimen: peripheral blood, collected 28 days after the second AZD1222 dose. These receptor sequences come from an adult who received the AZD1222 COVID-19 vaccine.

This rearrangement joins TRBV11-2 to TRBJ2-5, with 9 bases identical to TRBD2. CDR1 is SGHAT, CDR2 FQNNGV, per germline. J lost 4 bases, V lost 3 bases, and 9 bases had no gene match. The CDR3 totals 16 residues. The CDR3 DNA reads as TGTGCCAGCAGCTTTAGCGGGAGCCCCGTCCTAGAGACCCAGTACTTC. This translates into CASSFSGSPVLETQYF. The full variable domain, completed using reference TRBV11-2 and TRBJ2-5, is EAGVAQSPRYKIIEKRQSVAFWCNPISGHATLYWYQQILGQGPKLLIQFQNNGVVDDSQLPKDRFSAERLKGVDSTLKIQPAKLEDSAVYLCASSFSGSPVLETQYFGPGTRLLVL.

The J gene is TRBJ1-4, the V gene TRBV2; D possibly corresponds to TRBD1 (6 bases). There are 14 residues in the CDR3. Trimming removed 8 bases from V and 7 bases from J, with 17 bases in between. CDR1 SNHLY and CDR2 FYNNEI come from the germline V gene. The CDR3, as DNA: TGTGCCAGCTCCCCGGGGGGGGCGGTTGAAAAACTGTTTTTT. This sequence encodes CASSPGGAVEKLFF.

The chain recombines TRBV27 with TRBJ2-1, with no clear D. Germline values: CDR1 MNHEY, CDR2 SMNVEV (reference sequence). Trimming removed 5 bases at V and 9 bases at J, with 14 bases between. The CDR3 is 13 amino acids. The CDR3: CASSPTLAGEQFF. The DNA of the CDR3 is TGTGCCAGCAGTCCTACATTAGCCGGTGAGCAGTTCTTC.

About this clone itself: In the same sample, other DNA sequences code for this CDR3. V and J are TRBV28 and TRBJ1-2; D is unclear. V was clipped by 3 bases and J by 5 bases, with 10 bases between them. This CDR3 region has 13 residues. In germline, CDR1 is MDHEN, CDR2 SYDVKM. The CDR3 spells CASSFGGSYGYTF. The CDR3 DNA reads TGTGCCAGCAGTTTTGGTGGATCGTATGGCTACACCTTC.

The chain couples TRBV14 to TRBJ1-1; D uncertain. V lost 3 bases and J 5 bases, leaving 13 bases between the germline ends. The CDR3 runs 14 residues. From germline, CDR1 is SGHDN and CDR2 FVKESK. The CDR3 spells CASSQQVLGTEAFF. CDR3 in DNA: TGTGCCAGCAGCCAGCAGGTATTAGGGACTGAAGCTTTCTTT.

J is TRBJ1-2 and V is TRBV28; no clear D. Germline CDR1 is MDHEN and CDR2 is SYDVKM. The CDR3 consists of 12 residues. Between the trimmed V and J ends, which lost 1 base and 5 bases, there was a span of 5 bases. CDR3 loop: CASSLLGYGYTF. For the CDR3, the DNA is TGTGCCAGCAGTTTATTGGGGTATGGCTACACCTTC.

The CDR3 DNA is TGTGCCAGCAGCCAAGAAGGGTGGCTAGCGGCTTCGGATGAGCAGTTCTTC. Its translation is CASSQEGWLAASDEQFF. The rearrangement uses TRBV4-2 and TRBJ2-1; TRBD2 agrees at 7 bases. Germline loops: CDR1 LGHNA, CDR2 YNFKEQ. V dropped 0 bases and J dropped 8; count of bases not matched to a gene: 13. This CDR3 region has 17 residues.

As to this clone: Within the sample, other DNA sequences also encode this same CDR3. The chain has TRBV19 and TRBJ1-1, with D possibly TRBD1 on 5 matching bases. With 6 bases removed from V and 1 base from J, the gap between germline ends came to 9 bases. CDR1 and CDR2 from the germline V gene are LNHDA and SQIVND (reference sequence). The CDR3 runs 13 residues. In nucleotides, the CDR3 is TGTGCCAGTAGCCTGACAGCGAACACTGAAGCTTTCTTT. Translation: CASSLTANTEAFF. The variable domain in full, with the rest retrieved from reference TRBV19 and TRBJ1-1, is DGGITQSPKYLFRKEGQNVTLSCEQNLNHDAMYWYRQDPGQGLRLIYYSQIVNDFQKGDIAEGYSVSREKKESFPLTVTSAQKNPTAFYLCASSLTANTEAFFGQGTRLTVV.

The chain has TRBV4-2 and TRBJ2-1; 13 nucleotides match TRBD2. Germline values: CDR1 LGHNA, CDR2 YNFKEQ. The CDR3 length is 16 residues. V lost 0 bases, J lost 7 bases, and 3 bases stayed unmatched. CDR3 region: CASSQEWTSGSNEQFF. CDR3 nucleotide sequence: TGTGCCAGCAGCCAAGAGTGGACTAGCGGGAGTAATGAGCAGTTCTTC.

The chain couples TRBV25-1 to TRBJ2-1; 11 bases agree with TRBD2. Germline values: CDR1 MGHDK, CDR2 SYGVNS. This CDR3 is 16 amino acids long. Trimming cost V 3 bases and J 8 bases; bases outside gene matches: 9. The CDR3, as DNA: TGTGCCAGCAGTGACATGACTAGCGGGATTATCCATGAGCAGTTCTTC. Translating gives CASSDMTSGIIHEQFF.

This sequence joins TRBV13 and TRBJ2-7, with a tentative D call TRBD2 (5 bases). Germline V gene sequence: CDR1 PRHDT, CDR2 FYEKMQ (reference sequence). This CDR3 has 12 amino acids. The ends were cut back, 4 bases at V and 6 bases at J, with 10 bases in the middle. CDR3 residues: CASSSPRGEQYF. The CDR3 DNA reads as TGTGCCAGCAGCTCCCCTCGGGGCGAGCAGTACTTC.

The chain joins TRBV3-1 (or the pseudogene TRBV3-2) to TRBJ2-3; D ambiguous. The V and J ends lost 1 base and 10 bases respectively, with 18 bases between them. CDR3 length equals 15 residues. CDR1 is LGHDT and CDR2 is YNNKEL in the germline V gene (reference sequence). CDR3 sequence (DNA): TGTGCCAGCAGCCAAGGACCCGCGACTTCGGTTGCGCAGTATTTT. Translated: CASSQGPATSVAQYF.

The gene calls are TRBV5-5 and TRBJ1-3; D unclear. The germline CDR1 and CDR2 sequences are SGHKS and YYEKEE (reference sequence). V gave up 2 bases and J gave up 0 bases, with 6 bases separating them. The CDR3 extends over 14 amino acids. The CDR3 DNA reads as TGTGCCAGCAGCTTTTCGGTCTCTGGAAACACCATATATTTT. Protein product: CASSFSVSGNTIYF. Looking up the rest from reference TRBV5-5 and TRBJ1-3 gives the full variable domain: DAGVTQSPTHLIKTRGQQVTLRCSPISGHKSVSWYQQVLGQGPQFIFQYYEKEERGRGNFPDRFSARQFPNYSSELNVNALLLGDSALYLCASSFSVSGNTIYFGEGSWLTVV.

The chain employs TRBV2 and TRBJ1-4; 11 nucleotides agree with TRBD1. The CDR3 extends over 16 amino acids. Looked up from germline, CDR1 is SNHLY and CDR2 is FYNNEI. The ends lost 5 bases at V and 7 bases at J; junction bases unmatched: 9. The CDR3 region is CASSPGTGGRGEKLFF. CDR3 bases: TGTGCCAGCAGTCCCGGGACAGGGGGTCGGGGTGAAAAACTGTTTTTT.

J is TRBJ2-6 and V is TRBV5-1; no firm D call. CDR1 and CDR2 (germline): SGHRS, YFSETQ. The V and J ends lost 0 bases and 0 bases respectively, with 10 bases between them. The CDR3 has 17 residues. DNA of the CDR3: TGCGCCAGCAGCTTGGCTTATGCGGTCTCTGGGGCCAACGTCCTGACTTTC. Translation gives CASSLAYAVSGANVLTF.

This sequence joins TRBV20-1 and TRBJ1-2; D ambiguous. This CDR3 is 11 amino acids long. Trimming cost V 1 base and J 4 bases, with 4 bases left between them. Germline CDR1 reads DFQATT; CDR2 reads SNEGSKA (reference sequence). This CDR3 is CSARGSYGYTF. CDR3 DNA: TGCAGTGCTAGAGGCAGCTATGGCTACACCTTC.

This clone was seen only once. CDR3 amino acids: CASSFSDYRVDYGYTF. CDR3 nucleotides: TGTGCCAGCAGCTTTTCTGATTACAGGGTAGACTATGGCTACACCTTC. This chain joins TRBV5-4 and TRBJ1-2, with D possibly matching TRBD1 (6 bases). Germline values: CDR1 SGHNT, CDR2 YYREEE (reference sequence). This CDR3 has 16 residues. V lost 2 bases to trimming and J lost 3 bases, with 17 bases between them.

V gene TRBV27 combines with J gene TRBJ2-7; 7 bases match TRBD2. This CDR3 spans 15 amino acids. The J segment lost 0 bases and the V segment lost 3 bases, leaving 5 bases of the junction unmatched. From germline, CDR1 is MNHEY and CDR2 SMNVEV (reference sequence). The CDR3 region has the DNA TGTGCCAGCAGTTTGACTAGCTCGAGCTCCTACGAGCAGTACTTC. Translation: CASSLTSSSSYEQYF.

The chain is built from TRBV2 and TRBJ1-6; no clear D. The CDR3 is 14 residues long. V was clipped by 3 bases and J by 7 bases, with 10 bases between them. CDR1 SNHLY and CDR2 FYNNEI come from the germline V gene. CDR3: CASSENSPNSPLHF. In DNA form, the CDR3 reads TGTGCCAGCAGTGAGAACAGCCCAAATTCACCCCTCCACTTT.

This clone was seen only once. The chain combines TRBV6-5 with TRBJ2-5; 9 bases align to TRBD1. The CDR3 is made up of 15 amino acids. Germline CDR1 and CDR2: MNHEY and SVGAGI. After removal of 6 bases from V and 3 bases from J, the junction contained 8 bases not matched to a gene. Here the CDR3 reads CASSLQGAGKETQYF. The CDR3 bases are TGTGCCAGCAGCTTACAGGGGGCGGGAAAAGAGACCCAGTACTTC.

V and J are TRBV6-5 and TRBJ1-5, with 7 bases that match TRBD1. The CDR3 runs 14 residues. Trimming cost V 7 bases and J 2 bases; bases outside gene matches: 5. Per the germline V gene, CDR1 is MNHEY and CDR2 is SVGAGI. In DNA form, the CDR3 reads TGTGCCAGCAACATCGGACAGGGCAATCAGCCCCAGCATTTT. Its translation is CASNIGQGNQPQHF.

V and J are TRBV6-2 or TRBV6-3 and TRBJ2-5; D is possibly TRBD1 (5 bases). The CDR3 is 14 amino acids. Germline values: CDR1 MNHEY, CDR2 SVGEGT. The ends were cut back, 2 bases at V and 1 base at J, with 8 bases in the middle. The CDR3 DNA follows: TGTGCCAGCAGTTACAGCAGGGTCCAAGAGACCCAGTACTTC. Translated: CASSYSRVQETQYF.

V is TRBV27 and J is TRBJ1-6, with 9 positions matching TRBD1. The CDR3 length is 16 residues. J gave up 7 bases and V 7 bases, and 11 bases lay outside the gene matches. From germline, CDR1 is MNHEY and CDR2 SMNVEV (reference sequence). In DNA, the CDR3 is TGTGCCAGCAAAGAACAGGGGGCCCTGGGGAATTCACCCCTCCACTTT. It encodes CASKEQGALGNSPLHF.

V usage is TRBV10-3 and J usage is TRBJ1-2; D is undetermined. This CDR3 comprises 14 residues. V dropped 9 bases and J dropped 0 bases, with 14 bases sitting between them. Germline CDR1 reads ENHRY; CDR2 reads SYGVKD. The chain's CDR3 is CAMAQNPTNYGYTF. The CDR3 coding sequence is TGTGCCATGGCACAGAACCCAACTAACTATGGCTACACCTTC.